Following are 7 T cell receptor beta chains from one sample sequenced in a study of blood T cells in healthy people across ages. A J-beta primer mix and a sample-barcoded 5' primer were used in a second PCR of about 7 to 12 cycles. One entry per CDR3 protein results from TCRdb running MiXCR on the 5' RACE reads. The repertoire holds 750,000 to 950,000 distinct CDR3 sequences, 53% seen once, with about 42% in the top ten. Sample: blood. The receptors were gathered from a man older than 75 in good health.

This clonotype has more than one count but fewer than ten. J is TRBJ2-5 and V is TRBV28; possibly TRBD2 for D (6 bases). Germline assignment: CDR1 MDHEN and CDR2 SYDVKM. Deletions cut 6 bases from V and 10 bases from J, with 18 bases between. The CDR3 spans 13 residues. CDR3: CASSPKSREDQYF. The CDR3 region has the DNA TGTGCCAGCAGCCCAAAGTCCAGGGAGGACCAGTACTTC.

As regards this clonotype: The germline gene is not matched at one end of the junction; a read error may be the cause. J is TRBJ2-7 and V is TRBV9, with D tentatively TRBD1 (6 bases). Germline loops: CDR1 SGDLS, CDR2 YYNGEE. The CDR3 length is 14 residues. Here the CDR3 reads CASSVTDSSSEQYF. CDR3 bases: TGTGCCAGCAGCGTGACGGACAGCTCCTCCGAGCAGTACTTC.

This sequence joins TRBV28 and TRBJ2-5; 7 bases line up with TRBD2. Germline V gives CDR1 MDHEN, CDR2 SYDVKM. V lost 1 base, J lost 4 bases, and 6 bases stayed unmatched. The CDR3 extends over 15 amino acids. CDR3 sequence: CASSLSGRATETQYF. In DNA, the CDR3 is TGTGCCAGCAGTTTATCAGGGAGGGCCACAGAGACCCAGTACTTC.

The chain recombines TRBV2 with TRBJ1-2; 8 bases agree with TRBD1. V gave up 7 bases and J gave up 4 bases; unmatched junction bases: 8. Germline CDR1 and CDR2: SNHLY and FYNNEI. The CDR3 extends over 14 amino acids. As DNA, the CDR3 is TGTGCCAGCAAATCGACAGGGGCGGTCTATGGCTACACCTTC. It yields the protein CASKSTGAVYGYTF.

The CDR3 spells CASSLGQGKVYEQYF. In DNA, the CDR3 is TGCGCCAGCAGCCTGGGACAGGGGAAAGTCTACGAGCAGTACTTC. The gene calls are TRBV5-1 and TRBJ2-7, with 10 bases fitting TRBD1. Germline trimming cut 4 bases from V and 3 bases from J; bases unmatched to any gene: 7. The CDR3 loop spans 15 amino acids. Germline loops: CDR1 SGHRS, CDR2 YFSETQ.

In this sample, this clonotype turned up a few times. The J gene is TRBJ2-3, the V gene TRBV12-3 or TRBV12-4; 7 bases match TRBD2. The CDR3 runs 15 residues. J gave up 14 bases and V 3 bases, and 17 bases lay outside the gene matches. The CDR3 nucleotides read TGTGCCAGCAGTTTGGGGGGGAGTGCCGGCAGATACGCGTATTTT. This sequence encodes CASSLGGSAGRYAYF.

J is TRBJ2-7 and V is TRBV11-3; the D is unclear. CDR1 SGHNT and CDR2 YENEEA come from the germline V gene. Trimming removed 0 bases at V and 2 bases at J, with 11 bases between. The CDR3 is made up of 15 amino acids. The CDR3 spells CASSLDHGATYEQYF. The CDR3 DNA reads TGTGCCAGCAGCTTAGATCATGGAGCTACCTACGAGCAGTACTTC.